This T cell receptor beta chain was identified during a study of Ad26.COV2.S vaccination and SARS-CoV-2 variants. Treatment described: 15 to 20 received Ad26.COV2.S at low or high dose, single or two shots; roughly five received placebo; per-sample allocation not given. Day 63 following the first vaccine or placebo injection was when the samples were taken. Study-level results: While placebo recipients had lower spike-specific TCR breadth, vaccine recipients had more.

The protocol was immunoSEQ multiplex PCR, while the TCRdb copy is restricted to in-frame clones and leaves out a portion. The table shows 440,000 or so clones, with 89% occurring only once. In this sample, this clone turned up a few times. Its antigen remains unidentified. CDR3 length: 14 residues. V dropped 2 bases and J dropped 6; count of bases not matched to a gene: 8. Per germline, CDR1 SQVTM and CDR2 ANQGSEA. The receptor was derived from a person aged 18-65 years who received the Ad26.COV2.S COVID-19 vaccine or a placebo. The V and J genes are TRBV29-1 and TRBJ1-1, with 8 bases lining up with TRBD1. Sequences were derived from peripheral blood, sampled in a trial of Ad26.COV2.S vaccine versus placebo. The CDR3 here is CSVESRTGIPEAFF. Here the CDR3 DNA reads TGCAGCGTTGAATCCCGGACAGGGATTCCTGAAGCTTTCTTT.